One and the same sample provided the 6 T cell receptor beta chains below, sequenced in a study of breast tumors, draining lymph nodes, adjacent tissues. Via MiXCR, TCRdb re-called the multiplex PCR reads, giving one row per CDR3 protein. This sample has some 200,000 distinct CDR3 sequences, with roughly 31% found just once. Breast cancer patients provided tissue from their axillary draining lymph nodes. The sequencing sample was made of axillary lymph node tissue. Receptors originate from a female donor with breast cancer. Some clones in this sample may be carry-over from other donors' samples.

This clonotype is categorized as medium-sized. The chain combines TRBV29-1 with TRBJ1-2; D might be TRBD1 (6 bases). Deletions cut 6 bases from V and 10 bases from J, with 18 bases between. Germline lookup yields CDR1 SQVTM and CDR2 ANQGSEA. This CDR3 has 12 amino acids. For the CDR3, the DNA is TGCAGCGTCCTGCGGGACAACATGAACTACACCTTC. Translating it yields CSVLRDNMNYTF.

This clonotype was counted once. The rearrangement links TRBV12-3 or TRBV12-4 to TRBJ1-5; D gene ambiguous. Trimming pared 8 bases from V and 2 bases from J, leaving 13 bases between. The CDR3 is 14 amino acids. The CDR3 DNA reads TGTGCCAGCGGGTCCTCTCGTGGCAATCAGCCCCAGCATTTT. Protein: CASGSSRGNQPQHF.

This clonotype was observed at least ten times. The rearrangement links TRBV5-1 to TRBJ2-1; 8 bases are a match to TRBD1. Trimming at V came to 3 bases and at J to 8 bases, leaving 4 bases not matched to a gene. The CDR3 is 13 residues long. Germline CDR1 SGHRS, CDR2 YFSETQ. CDR3 sequence (DNA): TGCGCCAGCAGCTGGACAGGGAGCGATGAGCAGTTCTTC. Translation: CASSWTGSDEQFF.

The sample holds a few counts of this clonotype. The V gene is TRBV27, the J gene TRBJ2-1; 7 bases are shared with TRBD2. The CDR3 has 16 amino acids. Germline loops: CDR1 MNHEY, CDR2 SMNVEV (reference sequence). V shed 0 bases, J shed 4 bases, and the junction held 6 bases outside the gene matches. The CDR3 coding sequence is TGTGCCAGCAGTTTATCCGGACTAGACTTGTACAATGAGCAGTTCTTC. It yields the protein CASSLSGLDLYNEQFF.

This clonotype came up many times. The V gene is TRBV2, the J gene TRBJ2-5, with D possibly being TRBD1 (5 bases). The CDR3 runs to 14 residues. The germline CDR1 and CDR2 sequences are SNHLY and FYNNEI. Trimming shortened V by 5 bases and J by 1 base, and 11 bases separated the two germline ends. CDR3 bases: TGTGCCAGCAGTTTTGACAGTACCCAAGAGACCCAGTACTTC. This sequence encodes CASSFDSTQETQYF.

This clonotype appeared many times. The gene calls are TRBV7-9 and TRBJ2-7, with 13 bases matching TRBD2. The CDR3 contains 15 residues. In germline, CDR1 is SEHNR, CDR2 FQNEAQ (reference sequence). Trimming removed 8 bases from V and 6 bases from J; junction bases left unmatched: 10. The CDR3 coding sequence is TGTGCCAGCTCCCCCGCGGGACTAGCGGGATCCGAGCAGTACTTC. It translates to CASSPAGLAGSEQYF.